This T cell receptor beta chain was sequenced in a study of T cells in women clearing cervical HPV infection (dated by TCRdb to the late 2010s). Concerning the study at large: Cases were approximately 25 women with histologically confirmed HPV16-related CIN3 or worse, including a couple of invasive cancers. Controls were more than 20 women whose single incident HPV16 infection cleared within 12 months without precancer or cancer developing. Blood from cases was collected at the visit where the lesion was first found, while blood from controls was collected once the infection could no longer be detected. Among cases, blood sampling came a median of roughly 150 days after lesion detection, with an interquartile range of about 90 to 220 days. Since HLA typing was available for only a few women, HLA type could not be ruled out as a confounder. This exploratory proof-of-principle case-control study, nested within the Guanacaste HPV Natural History Study in Costa Rica, compared TCR repertoires among women with different cervical HPV16 outcomes. Cases were matched to controls by age within five years and by the year the sample was collected. Cases had a median age of almost 35 years and controls had a median age of 38, with no significant differences in baseline characteristics. The parent cohort enrolled about 10,000 women aged 18 or older in Guanacaste, Costa Rica, in about 1992 to 1995 and followed the women for 6 to 7 years. Five blinded duplicates per group were added as quality controls, so that approximately 60 samples were obtained: 50 or so participants and 10 replicates. The full study reports these points: TCR repertoire richness was significantly higher in CIN3+ cases than in controls across sequencing depths, while evenness did not differ. The cross-sectional design could not show whether the associations came before the infection or were a result of it, and neither effector/memory subsets nor HPV-specific T cells were isolated. Because the number of T cells per sample was unknown, the richness differences could reflect varying T-cell content rather than repertoire biology. Cases were distinguished from controls with an estimated AUC of approximately 0.83 by random forest classifiers combining richness and V gene abundances.

As to this clone: What this receptor recognizes is not known.

TCR beta CDR3 regions were amplified by multiplex PCR using the immunoSEQ assay from an average of roughly 1,200 ng genomic DNA per sample. To correct primer bias, the assay used a complete synthetic TCR repertoire to set an amplification baseline. The amplicons were sequenced on the Illumina platform. As for how the authors treated the data: Sequences were error-corrected by clustering with frequency ratios and a modified nearest-neighbor algorithm, then analyzed in the immunoSEQ Analyzer with IMGT gene definitions. At each rarefaction depth, TCR richness and evenness were averaged over 20 rarefaction repeats, and samples with fewer sequences than the depth were excluded. Wilcoxon rank sum tests with FDR correction were used to compare V, D and J gene relative abundances between the groups. An intraclass correlation of around 96% for TCR richness and an average of around 82% across approximately 63 gene segments were obtained from the blinded duplicates. Held by TCRdb, this immuneACCESS table contains in-frame sequences only and omits some clones. Under half of the omission traces to an unresolved V gene where checked; the cause of the rest is unknown. V and J calls and clone size come straight from that table; D and trimming were deduced from the DNA. The table kept for this sample lists 20,000 to 25,000 clones. The biggest ten clones account for approximately 25% of the sample.

Every participant had a single incident cervical HPV16 infection, and women with prevalent HPV16 infections were excluded. Cervical HPV DNA was detected by MY09/MY11 PCR and genotyped by dot-blot hybridization. About 14 mL of heparinized blood were centrifuged, and the buffy coat was split into aliquots, frozen at -30 degrees C, and then kept at -80 degrees C. QIAGEN kits were used to extract genomic DNA from buffy coat specimens. Sequencing was carried out using blood buffy coat. This clonotype originated in a woman between 18 and 69 years old with a cervical HPV16 infection that either progressed to CIN3+ or cleared (not recorded which).

CDR3 DNA, as far as it was read: TGTGCCAGCAGCTTAGCGGTAATCAATGAG. This codes for CASSLAVINE. The whole CDR3 region reads CASSLAVINEQFF. Recombination linked TRBV13 to TRBJ2-1; a confident D gene designation cannot be given. Read coverage stops 3 residues before the CDR3 terminus; the germline J gene supplies the remainder. The CDR3 has 13 amino acids, counting the end cysteine and phenylalanine. The DNA has 30 bases, all within the CDR3, and is read from base 1. The germline V gene (reference sequence) specifies PRHDT as CDR1 and FYEKMQ as CDR2. The trim is 1 base for V and 6 bases for J, with a gap of 7 bases between the germline ends.